The 21 T cell receptor beta chains reported below all come from one sample, sequenced in a study of T cell responses to AZD1222 COVID-19 vaccine. Some clones are missing from TCRdb's copy, which holds only in-frame ones; the method was immunoSEQ multiplex PCR. The data show 100,000 or so clones, about four fifths seen once. This specimen was peripheral blood, taken on day 0 of AZD1222 vaccination. The receptors derive from an adult in good health.

This rearrangement joins TRBV28 to TRBJ1-5; D possibly corresponds to TRBD1 (5 bases). There are 13 residues in the CDR3. The ends were cut back, 8 bases at V and 2 bases at J, with 10 bases in the middle. Per the germline V gene, CDR1 is MDHEN and CDR2 is SYDVKM. The CDR3 nucleotides read TGTGCCAGCCGGACGGGGGGCAATCAGCCCCAGCATTTT. Protein product: CASRTGGNQPQHF.

The V gene is TRBV3-1 (or the pseudogene TRBV3-2), the J gene TRBJ1-4, with D uncertain. The germline CDR1 and CDR2 sequences are LGHDT and YNNKEL (reference sequence). CDR3 size: 14 residues. V lost 4 bases and J lost 5, with 11 bases in between. Written as DNA, the CDR3 is TGTGCCAGCAGCCGGGTCAGAGGGAATGAAAAACTGTTTTTT. Its translation: CASSRVRGNEKLFF.

CDR3 bases: TGTGCCAGTCCCGTTCAGGGGCGCGAGCAGTACGTC. Translated, it gives CASPVQGREQYV. This chain connects TRBV12-1 to TRBJ2-7; TRBD1 is taken as the D call from the table, unchecked against the DNA. TRBV12-1 is reported as a pseudogene. This CDR3 region has 12 residues.

The chain joins TRBV3-1 (or the pseudogene TRBV3-2) to TRBJ2-7, with D possibly matching TRBD1 (5 bases). Germline CDR1 is LGHDT and CDR2 is YNNKEL (reference sequence). V was shortened by 1 base and J by 3 bases, with 10 bases between the two germline ends. The CDR3 runs to 14 residues. The CDR3 loop is CASSQGSQGYEQYF. In DNA, the CDR3 is TGTGCCAGCAGCCAAGGTTCCCAGGGCTACGAGCAGTACTTC.

The CDR3 nucleotides read TGCAGCGTTCCACTGGGGGAGGTGTACAATGAGCAGTTCTTC. This encodes CSVPLGEVYNEQFF. This chain uses TRBV29-1 with TRBJ2-1, with a weak D call TRBD2 (6 bases). Germline V gene sequence: CDR1 SQVTM, CDR2 ANQGSEA. Trimming took 5 bases from V and 4 from J, leaving 15 bases between them. The CDR3 length is 14 residues.

The chain uses TRBV19 and TRBJ1-5; a possible D gene is TRBD1 (5 bases). Germline loops: CDR1 LNHDA, CDR2 SQIVND (reference sequence). V was pared by 0 bases and J by 7 bases, with 13 bases between. The length of the CDR3 is 15 residues. DNA for the CDR3: TGTGCCAGTAGTATAGATGGTCAGGGCGCCCAGCCCCAGCATTTT. It yields the protein CASSIDGQGAQPQHF.

The chain combines TRBV5-1 with TRBJ1-6; 9 positions agree with TRBD1. CDR1 SGHRS and CDR2 YFSETQ come from the germline V gene. The junction had 10 bases not matched to a gene; V was cut back by 3 bases and J by 9 bases. CDR3 length equals 16 residues. CDR3 nucleotides: TGCGCCAGCAGCTCCATCCCGGGACAGGGTGTTTCACCCCTCCACTTT. Its protein product is CASSSIPGQGVSPLHF.

The chain carries TRBV4-3 and TRBJ1-6; 10 bases match TRBD1. V shed 0 bases, J shed 10 bases, and the junction held 9 bases outside the gene matches. This CDR3 is built from 17 residues. CDR1 and CDR2 (germline): LGHNA, YSLEER. CDR3: CASSQDRQGALPSPLHF. In nucleotides, the CDR3 is TGCGCCAGCAGCCAAGACCGACAGGGGGCTCTGCCCTCACCCCTCCACTTT.

This clone appeared once. J is TRBJ1-3 and V is TRBV18; 7 bases are a match to TRBD1. V shed 8 bases and J 0 bases; nucleotides not matched to a gene: 4. The CDR3 sequence is 14 residues long. Germline-derived CDR1 and CDR2 are KGHSH and LQKENI. This CDR3 is CASAAGGSGNTIYF. The CDR3 DNA follows: TGTGCCAGCGCGGCAGGGGGCTCTGGAAACACCATATATTTT.

The CDR3 region has the DNA TGTGCCAGCAGCCAAGGGGGCAGGGAGACCCAGTACTTC. As protein: CASSQGGRETQYF. The chain employs TRBV7-3 and TRBJ2-5, with 7 bases lining up with TRBD1. CDR3 length equals 13 residues. Germline lookup yields CDR1 SGHTA and CDR2 FQGTGA. The ends lost 5 bases at V and 5 bases at J; junction bases unmatched: 5.

The genes are TRBV10-3 and TRBJ1-2; 10 positions agree with TRBD1. This CDR3 is built from 13 residues. V gave up 0 bases and J gave up 13 bases; unmatched junction bases: 5. Germline lookup yields CDR1 ENHRY and CDR2 SYGVKD. CDR3 DNA sequence: TGTGCCATCAGTGAGTCGCTGGGACAGGGGTTCACCTTC. Protein sequence: CAISESLGQGFTF.

The rearrangement links TRBV7-9 to TRBJ1-6; no reliable D call. Deletions cut 5 bases from V and 9 bases from J, with 11 bases between. The germline CDR1 and CDR2 sequences are SEHNR and FQNEAQ (reference sequence). This CDR3 region has 13 residues. The CDR3: CASSGDISSPLHF. The CDR3 nucleotides are TGTGCCAGCAGCGGCGACATTTCTTCACCCCTCCACTTT.

The chain combines TRBV12-5 with TRBJ1-1; 7 positions match TRBD1. Trimming cost V 2 bases and J 10 bases; bases outside gene matches: 16. Germline CDR1 and CDR2: LGHNT and FRNRAP. This CDR3 contains 16 residues. In nucleotides, the CDR3 is TGTGCTAGTGGTTTGCCTTCAGGGGGGCAGGGCGTCACAGCTTTCTTT. It translates to CASGLPSGGQGVTAFF.

The rearrangement joins TRBV5-4 to TRBJ1-2, with D perhaps TRBD1 (5 bases). The V end was cut by 3 bases, the J end by 3 bases, with 12 bases between. The CDR3 extends over 14 amino acids. Germline V CDR1 and CDR2: SGHNT, YYREEE (reference sequence). The CDR3: CASSSARDYYGYTF. CDR3 sequence (DNA): TGTGCCAGCAGCTCCGCTAGGGACTACTATGGCTACACCTTC. Full variable domain (rest looked up from reference TRBV5-4 and TRBJ1-2): ETGVTQSPTHLIKTRGQQVTLRCSSQSGHNTVSWYQQALGQGPQFIFQYYREEENGRGNFPPRFSGLQFPNYSSELNVNALELDDSALYLCASSSARDYYGYTFGSGTRLTVV.

The sample holds one count of this clone. V is TRBV25-1 and J is TRBJ1-2; D unresolved. Germline V lookup: CDR1 MGHDK, CDR2 SYGVNS. This CDR3 spans 15 amino acids. Between the trimmed V and J ends, which lost 0 bases and 2 bases, there was a span of 10 bases. The DNA of the CDR3 is TGTGCCAGCAGTGAATATGGTGGCGGAAACTATGGCTACACCTTC. Protein: CASSEYGGGNYGYTF.

The V call is TRBV11-3, the J call TRBJ2-3; 14 bases are shared with TRBD2. In germline, CDR1 is SGHNT, CDR2 YENEEA. V shed 2 bases, J shed 3 bases, and the junction held 4 bases outside the gene matches. CDR3 length: 17 amino acids. The CDR3 coding sequence is TGTGCCAGCAGCTTACGACTAGCGGGGGGGGCAACAGATACGCAGTATTTT. This sequence encodes CASSLRLAGGATDTQYF.

V and J are TRBV28 and TRBJ1-4; tentatively, D is TRBD1 (6 bases). V lost 3 bases and J lost 5, with 10 bases in between. Per the germline V gene, CDR1 is MDHEN and CDR2 is SYDVKM. There are 14 residues in the CDR3. The CDR3 protein is CASSFLQGNEKLFF. The CDR3, as DNA: TGTGCCAGCAGTTTTTTGCAGGGGAATGAAAAACTGTTTTTT.

This clone turned up a few times. This chain connects TRBV10-3 to TRBJ1-2; no reliable D call. Germline CDR1 reads ENHRY; CDR2 reads SYGVKD. The CDR3 runs 14 residues. Between the trimmed V and J ends, which lost 7 bases and 1 base, there was a span of 13 bases. CDR3 residues: CAIKDLDNNYGYTF. Here the CDR3 DNA reads TGTGCCATCAAAGACCTAGATAATAACTATGGCTACACCTTC.

The chain is built from TRBV14 and TRBJ1-6; the D is unclear. In germline, CDR1 is SGHDN, CDR2 FVKESK. The CDR3 consists of 15 residues. Trimming stripped 1 base from V and 9 bases from J, with 13 bases between. The CDR3 spells CASSQGQWVGSPLHF. CDR3 nucleotide sequence: TGTGCCAGCAGCCAAGGGCAGTGGGTCGGTTCACCCCTCCACTTT.

This chain uses TRBV5-1 with TRBJ2-1; 8 nucleotides match TRBD2. CDR1 is SGHRS and CDR2 is YFSETQ in the germline V gene. The CDR3 sequence is 14 residues long. With 4 bases clipped from V and 9 bases from J, the junction kept 9 bases outside the gene matches. The CDR3 loop is CASSRSGDQTEQFF. The CDR3 coding sequence is TGCGCCAGCAGCCGTAGCGGGGATCAAACTGAGCAGTTCTTC.

The chain employs TRBV7-2 and TRBJ2-1, with 10 bases lining up with TRBD2. Germline CDR1 SGHTA, CDR2 FQGNSA. The trim removed 5 bases at V and 10 bases at J, leaving 11 bases unmatched. This CDR3 contains 15 residues. In DNA form, the CDR3 reads TGTGCCAGCAGCCAGCGGGGGGGCCGATTTTTGGAGCAGTTCTTC. It is translated as CASSQRGGRFLEQFF.